These T cell receptor beta chains were read from a single sample in a study of cytomegalovirus exposure and HLA in healthy donors. Data came from immunoSEQ multiplex PCR; TCRdb stores just in-frame clones and leaves some out. The profile shows 90,000 or so clones, less than 80% of them singletons. The sequenced sample consisted of PBMCs. These receptors were taken from a boy between 10 and 17 years old in good health and CMV-seropositive. CDR3s include the opening cysteine and the closing phenylalanine or tryptophan.

V gene: TRBV5-1; CDR3 protein: CASSFRTGGDYGYTF
V gene: TRBV18; CDR3 protein: CASSPRTGTYEQYF
V gene: TRBV30; CDR3 protein: CAWGDRSCGQYF
V gene: TRBV15; CDR3 protein: CATRGSQDTQYF
V gene: TRBV25-1; CDR3 protein: CASSAGGYTEAFF
V gene: TRBV30; CDR3 protein: CAWIEESEAFF
V gene: TRBV6-1; CDR3 protein: CASSVSLNYGYTF
V gene: TRBV2; CDR3 protein: CASRANGDTEAFF
V gene: TRBV6-1; CDR3 protein: CASSRDRGDIQYF
V gene: TRBV4-3; CDR3 protein: CASSQDLSPYGYTF
V gene: TRBV7-3; CDR3 protein: CASSLTGRPSDF
V gene: TRBV7-7; CDR3 protein: CASSFGTSRRYNEQFF
V gene: TRBV5-1; CDR3 protein: CASSFPPGQASYEQYF
V gene: TRBV5-6; CDR3 protein: CASSPTGEIGGYTF
V gene: TRBV4-3; CDR3 protein: CASSRGTRGAYEQYF
V gene: TRBV27; CDR3 protein: CASSLFGGSGANVLTF